The rows below give T cell receptor beta chains drawn from one sample of a study of cytomegalovirus exposure and HLA in healthy donors. Profiled with immunoSEQ multiplex PCR; TCRdb holds only in-frame clones, not every one. The sample yields 100,000 to 150,000 clones, around four fifths seen once. Sequencing was carried out using PBMCs. Every receptor here comes from a man aged 25 to 40 in good health and CMV-seronegative. The CDR3 runs from the conserved cysteine through the conserved F or W. The D gene is left open where the match is weak. Part of the rows lack a size; the others show once, few, many or a class for expanded clones.

>TRBJ2-5|TRBV10-3|once|TRBD2
TGTGCCATCAGTGTGGGGACTAGCGGGACCGGTTTCCAAGAGACCCAGTACTTC
CAISVGTSGTGFQETQYF
>TRBJ1-5|TRBV7-2|NA|TRBD1
TGTGCCAGCAGCTCCCACAGGGGTGACAATCAGCCCCAGCATTTT
CASSSHRGDNQPQHF
>TRBJ2-7|TRBV7-9|NA|TRBD1
TGTGCCAGCAGCCCCCGGACAGGGGTCCCCTACGAGCAGTACTTC
CASSPRTGVPYEQYF
>TRBJ1-3|TRBV6-6|NA|NA
TGTGCCAGCAGTTGGTACAGGGAAACGCCTGGAAACACCATATATTTT
CASSWYRETPGNTIYF
>TRBJ1-1|TRBV5-1|once|NA
TGCGCCAGCAGCTTACAGGGTTCAAGCACTGAAGCTTTCTTT
CASSLQGSSTEAFF
>TRBJ2-7|TRBV6-6|NA|NA
TGTGCCAGCAGTACCACAGGGCCGGGCGAGCAGTACTTC
CASSTTGPGEQYF
>TRBJ1-1|TRBV7-2|many|NA
TGTGCCAGCAGCTTAGCGATACAGAGTGAAGCTTTCTTT
CASSLAIQSEAFF
>TRBJ2-4|TRBV4-3|NA|NA
TGCGCCAGCAGCCAAGATCCTGCGGGACGGAACATTCAGTACTTC
CASSQDPAGRNIQYF
>TRBJ2-7|TRBV4-1|NA|NA
TGCGCCAGCAGCCAAGACAGGTCAGCTAACTACGAGCAGTACTTC
CASSQDRSANYEQYF
>TRBJ2-7|TRBV5-4|NA|TRBD1
TGTGCCAGCAGCTTCGTCGACAGGGGCCACGAGCAGTACTTC
CASSFVDRGHEQYF
>TRBJ1-1|TRBV9|NA|NA
TGTGCCAGCAGTCAGTCCCGCTTTTCCAGAGCTTTCTTT
CASSQSRFSRAFF
>TRBJ1-4|TRBV10-1|NA|NA
TGCGCCAGCAGTGCAGGGGCCACTAATGAAAAACTGTTTTTT
CASSAGATNEKLFF
>TRBJ1-3|TRBV28|NA|NA
TGTGCCAGTGGGGGGGAGGATGGAAACACCATATATTTT
CASGGEDGNTIYF
>TRBJ1-1|TRBV6-1|few|NA
TGTGCCAGCAGTTCACGTCAGGGGAGGAACACTGAAGCTTTCTTT
CASSSRQGRNTEAFF
>TRBJ2-7|TRBV29-1|NA|TRBD1
TGCAGCGTTGAAGTCAGGACAGGGGCCTACGAGCAGTACTTC
CSVEVRTGAYEQYF
>TRBJ2-7|TRBV6-5|NA|TRBD2
TGTGCCAGCAGTTACTCTAGCGGGGGGGCCACCTACGAGCAGTACTTC
CASSYSSGGATYEQYF
>TRBJ2-1|TRBV7-3|NA|TRBD2
TGTGCCAGCAGCTTACGGACTAGCGGGAGGGGTGAGCAGTTCTTC
CASSLRTSGRGEQFF
>TRBJ1-6|TRBV28|NA|NA
TGTGCCAGCAGTTTTAACGGCAGGGGCTCACCCCTCCACTTT
CASSFNGRGSPLHF
>TRBJ2-2|TRBV7-2|NA|TRBD2
TGTGCCAGCAGTCGTGGGGACTACAACACCGGGGAGCTGTTTTTT
CASSRGDYNTGELFF
>TRBJ1-1|TRBV27|NA|TRBD1
TGTGCCAGCACCCCGCTGGTGCAGGGGGAGAACACTGAAGCTTTCTTT
CASTPLVQGENTEAFF
>TRBJ2-1|TRBV13|few|TRBD2
TGTGCCAGCAGCTACCGGACTAGCCACAATGAGCAGTTCTTC
CASSYRTSHNEQFF
>TRBJ2-3|TRBV4-3|NA|TRBD1
TGCGCCAGCAGCCAAGAGACAGGGGTCCCTCCAGATACGCAGTATTTT
CASSQETGVPPDTQYF
>TRBJ1-1|TRBV6-5|NA|NA
TGTGCCAGTAGGAGTCGGCGGAGACTGTCTGAAGCTTTCTTT
CASRSRRRLSEAFF
>TRBJ2-7|TRBV6-5|NA|NA
TGTGCCAGCAGTTACTACGCCGGCCGGAGCTCCTACGAGCAGTACTTC
CASSYYAGRSSYEQYF
>TRBJ1-2|TRBV7-9|NA|NA
TGTGCCAGCAGCACCGGCCTAGATTATGGCTACACCTTC
CASSTGLDYGYTF
>TRBJ2-5|TRBV7-2|NA|NA
TGTGCCAGCAGCTTCCGGGGTACCCAAGAGACCCAGTACTTC
CASSFRGTQETQYF
>TRBJ2-1|TRBV7-2|NA|TRBD2
TGTGCCAGCAGCTCCCCCGGGACTAGGAATGAGCAGTTCTTC
CASSSPGTRNEQFF
>TRBJ2-7|TRBV28|NA|TRBD2
TGTGCCAGCAGTTTCAAGGGTTCGACTAGCGGGGGGTACTTC
CASSFKGSTSGGYF
>TRBJ1-2|TRBV7-8|NA|TRBD1
TGTGCCAGCAGCCCCGGACAGGGAGCCTATGGCTACACCTTC
CASSPGQGAYGYTF
>TRBJ2-7|TRBV6-5|NA|NA
TGTGCCAGCAGTTCCTCAGGAGGGTGGATGTCCTACGAGCAGTACTTC
CASSSSGGWMSYEQYF